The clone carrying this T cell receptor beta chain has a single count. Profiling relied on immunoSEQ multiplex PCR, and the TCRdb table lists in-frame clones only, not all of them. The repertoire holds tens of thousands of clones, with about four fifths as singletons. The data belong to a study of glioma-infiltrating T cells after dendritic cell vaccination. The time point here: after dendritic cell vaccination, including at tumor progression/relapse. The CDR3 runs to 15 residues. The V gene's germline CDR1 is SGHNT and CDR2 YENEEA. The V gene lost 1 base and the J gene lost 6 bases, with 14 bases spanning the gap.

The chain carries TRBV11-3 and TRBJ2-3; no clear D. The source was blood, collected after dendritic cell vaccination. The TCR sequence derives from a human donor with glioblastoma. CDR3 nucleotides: TGTGCCAGCAGCTTAGGAGGCCGCGCCGCGGATACGCAGTATTTT. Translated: CASSLGGRAADTQYF.